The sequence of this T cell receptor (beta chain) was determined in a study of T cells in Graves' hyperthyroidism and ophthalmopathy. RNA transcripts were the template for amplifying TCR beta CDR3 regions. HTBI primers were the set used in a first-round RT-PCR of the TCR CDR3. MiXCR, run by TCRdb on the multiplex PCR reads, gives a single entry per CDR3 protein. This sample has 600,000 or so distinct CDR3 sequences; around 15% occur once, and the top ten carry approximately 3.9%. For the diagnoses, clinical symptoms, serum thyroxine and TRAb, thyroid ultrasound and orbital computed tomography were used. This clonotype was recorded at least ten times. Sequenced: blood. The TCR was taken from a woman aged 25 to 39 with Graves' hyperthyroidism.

The CDR3 protein is CASSFSGEDTQYF. The DNA for the CDR3 is TGTGCCAGCAGCTTTTCAGGGGAAGATACGCAGTATTTT. The chain is built from TRBV5-6 and TRBJ2-3, with a weak D call TRBD1 (6 bases). Germline lookup yields CDR1 SGHDT and CDR2 YYEEEE. This CDR3 is built from 13 residues. V lost 2 bases and J lost 5, with 9 bases in between. Drawing the rest from reference TRBV5-6 and TRBJ2-3, the complete variable domain is DAGVTQSPTHLIKTRGQQVTLRCSPKSGHDTVSWYQQALGQGPQFIFQYYEEEERQRGNFPDRFSGHQFPNYSSELNVNALLLGDSALYLCASSFSGEDTQYFGPGTRLTVL.